These T cell receptor beta chains were read from a single sample in a study of shared clonotypes between healthy human individuals. Sequencing was performed with immunoSEQ multiplex PCR; in TCRdb, only in-frame clones are kept and a portion is missing. The profile shows roughly 2.5 million clones, roughly nine tenths of them singletons. Source material: naive CD4+ T cells sorted from blood. The source is a man aged 18 to 29 in good health. The CDR3 runs from the conserved cysteine through the conserved F or W. The D gene is left open where the match is weak. Size tells how often a clone was seen (once, few, many) or the class of an expanded clone, and some rows leave it out.

>-|TRBJ2-5|TRBV30|-
TGTGCCTGGAGTAAATTAAGAACTTCCAGGGGTCAAGAGACCCAGTACTTC
CAWSKLRTSRGQETQYF
>-|TRBJ2-3|TRBV5-5|-
TGTGCCAGCAGCTTCTCGAACACAGATACGCAGTATTTT
CASSFSNTDTQYF
>TRBD2|TRBJ2-1|TRBV5-1|-
TGCGCCAGCAGCTTGACGTTTTCGACTAGCGGTTACAATGAGCAGTTCTTC
CASSLTFSTSGYNEQFF
>-|TRBJ1-5|TRBV6-1|-
TGTGCCAGCAGTGAAGTACTGTATAGCAATCAGCCCCAGCATTTT
CASSEVLYSNQPQHF
>-|TRBJ1-1|TRBV6-5|-
TGTGCCAGCAGTTACCCCGGGAGACTTGAAGCTTTCTTT
CASSYPGRLEAFF
>TRBD1|TRBJ2-7|TRBV7-6|-
TGTGCCAGCAGCTCCTCCGGGACAGGGGGATTGGACGAGCAGTACTTC
CASSSSGTGGLDEQYF
>-|TRBJ2-3|TRBV10-1|-
TGCGCCAGCAGTGATCCCCTAGCGATTACAGATACGCAGTATTTT
CASSDPLAITDTQYF
>TRBD1|TRBJ1-2|TRBV5-1|-
TGCGCCAGCAGCTACCATCGGCCTCGGGACAGGGGCCGAGGCAACTATGGCTACACCTTC
CASSYHRPRDRGRGNYGYTF
>TRBD2|TRBJ2-3|TRBV29-1|-
TGCAGCGAAACGGCCGGGACTAGCTTCACAGATACGCAGTATTTT
CSETAGTSFTDTQYF
>-|TRBJ2-7|TRBV27|-
TGTGCCAGCAGTTTATCGTCCCGGCGGGTTTCCTACGAGCAGTACTTC
CASSLSSRRVSYEQYF
>-|TRBJ2-1|TRBV11-2|-
TGTGCCAGCAGCGTGATCGCAGGGGTCCTCTCCTACAATGAGCAGTTCTTC
CASSVIAGVLSYNEQFF
>-|TRBJ2-2|TRBV11-2|-
TGTGCCAGCAGCTTAACTGACTCCGGGGAGCTGTTTTTT
CASSLTDSGELFF
>TRBD1|TRBJ2-7|TRBV6-6|-
TGTGCCAGCAGTGCAGGGGGTAGGTCCTACGAGCAGTACTTC
CASSAGGRSYEQYF
>TRBD2|TRBJ2-3|TRBV11-2|-
TGTGCCAGCAAGCTGGGCGGGGGGAGAGATACGCAGTATTTT
CASKLGGGRDTQYF
>TRBD2|TRBJ2-7|TRBV7-2|-
TGTGCCAGCAGCTTAGGTTCTAGCGGAACCTACGAGCAGTACTTC
CASSLGSSGTYEQYF
>TRBD1|TRBJ2-7|TRBV19|-
TGTGCCATCTCAACAGGGGTTTTCTCCTACGAGCAGTACTTC
CAISTGVFSYEQYF
>-|TRBJ1-3|TRBV7-9|-
TGTGCCAGCAGCCTCAAGTCCCGAAACACCATATATTTT
CASSLKSRNTIYF
>TRBD2|TRBJ2-2|TRBV9|-
TGTGCCAGCAGCGTAGGGGGCGAACTAGCGGGAGGGTTGGCCGGGGAGCTGTTTTTT
CASSVGGELAGGLAGELFF
>-|TRBJ2-7|TRBV14|-
TGTGCCAGCAGCCAAGCCAGACAGTCTCGATCCTACGAGCAGTACTTC
CASSQARQSRSYEQYF
>TRBD1|TRBJ1-6|TRBV5-1|few
TGCGCCAGCAGCTTGGGGACAGGGAACTTGGATTCACCCCTCCACTTT
CASSLGTGNLDSPLHF
>TRBD1|TRBJ1-6|TRBV5-1|-
TGCGCCAGCAGCTTGGGGGCCGGGACAGGGGCCGCCGGATCCTATAATTCACCCCTCCACTTT
CASSLGAGTGAAGSYNSPLHF
>-|TRBJ1-2|TRBV9|-
TGTGCCAGCAGCGTAGATTGGGGGGCCGATGGCTACACCTTC
CASSVDWGADGYTF
>-|TRBJ2-5|TRBV11-3|-
TGTGCCAGCAGCCCAGCCCCCTCGGAGACCCAGTACTTC
CASSPAPSETQYF
>-|TRBJ2-1|TRBV19|once
TGTGCCAGTAGTATAGGTTCCCTCACATGGGGCAATGAGCAGTTCTTC
CASSIGSLTWGNEQFF
>TRBD1|TRBJ2-1|TRBV4-3|-
TGCGCCAGCAGCCAATATACAGGGGTGAATGAGCAGTTCTTC
CASSQYTGVNEQFF
>-|TRBJ2-7|TRBV6-5|-
TGTGCCAGCAGCCGGGATAGAGCTTCCTACGAGCAGTACTTC
CASSRDRASYEQYF
>TRBD1|TRBJ2-7|TRBV6-1|-
TGTGCCAGCAGTGAAATGGGACAGACCAGCTCCTACGAGCAGTACTTC
CASSEMGQTSSYEQYF
>-|TRBJ2-3|TRBV7-8|-
TGTGCCAGCAGCCCCCCCGCAGATACGCAGTATTTT
CASSPPADTQYF
>-|TRBJ2-1|TRBV5-5|-
TGTGCCAGCAGCCCAGAGGACCGTTACAATGAGCAGTTCTTC
CASSPEDRYNEQFF
>-|TRBJ1-2|TRBV5-6|-
TGTGCCAGCAGCTTTTATGGGGCGGGAGTATCGGGAGGCTACACCTTC
CASSFYGAGVSGGYTF
>-|TRBJ1-1|TRBV6-1|few
TGTGCCAGCAGTGAAGCTAGGCTAGAAGCTTTCTTT
CASSEARLEAFF
>-|TRBJ1-1|TRBV5-6|-
TGTGCCAGCAGCTTGCGGTACGGCACTGAAGCTTTCTTT
CASSLRYGTEAFF
>-|TRBJ2-5|TRBV30|-
TGTGCCTGGAGCGAATTAGGCGGGGCAGTTACACAAGAGACCCAGTACTTC
CAWSELGGAVTQETQYF
>-|TRBJ1-5|TRBV6-1|-
TGTGCCAGCAGCGACAGTAGCAATCAGCCCCAGCATTTT
CASSDSSNQPQHF
>-|TRBJ1-2|TRBV10-3|-
TGTGCCACCATTTCCGGGTCTCAGGGGCATGGCTACACCTTC
CATISGSQGHGYTF
>-|TRBJ2-1|TRBV2|-
TGTGCCATCTCAACCCGCTCTAGTGCCTACAATGAGCAGTTCTTC
CAISTRSSAYNEQFF
>-|TRBJ2-1|TRBV5-5|-
TGTGCCAGCAGCTCCCTCCAGGGCCGGGGTCCGAATGAGCAGTTCTTC
CASSSLQGRGPNEQFF